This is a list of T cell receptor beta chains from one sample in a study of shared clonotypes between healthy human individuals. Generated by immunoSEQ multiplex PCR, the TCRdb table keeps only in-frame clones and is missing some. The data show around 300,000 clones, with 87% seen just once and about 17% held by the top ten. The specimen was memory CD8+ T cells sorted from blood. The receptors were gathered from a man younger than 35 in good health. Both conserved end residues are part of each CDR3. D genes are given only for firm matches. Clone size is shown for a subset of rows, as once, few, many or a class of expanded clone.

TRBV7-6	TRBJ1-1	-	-	TGTGCCAGCAGCTTAGCGCTAGGGCCCACAGGGCAGAACACTGAAGCTTTCTTT	CASSLALGPTGQNTEAFF
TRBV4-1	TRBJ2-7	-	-	TGCGCCAGCAGCCAAGAAACCCCTTCTGGGACGGCGGTCTACGAGCAGTACTTC	CASSQETPSGTAVYEQYF
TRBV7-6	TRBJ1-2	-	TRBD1	TGTGCCAGCAGCCCATACTTTACAGGGGGCTATGGCTACACCTTC	CASSPYFTGGYGYTF
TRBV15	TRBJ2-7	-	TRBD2	TGTGCCACCAGCAAACGCCGACTAGCGGGAGAAGAGCAGTACTTC	CATSKRRLAGEEQYF
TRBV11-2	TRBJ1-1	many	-	TGTGCCAGCAGCCAGAGCGGGGAAATGAACACTGAAGCTTTCTTT	CASSQSGEMNTEAFF
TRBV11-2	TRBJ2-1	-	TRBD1	TGTGCCAGCAGCCCCGGGGCAGGGACAGGGCTCGATGAGCAGTTCTTC	CASSPGAGTGLDEQFF
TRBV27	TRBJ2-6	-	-	TGTGCCAGCAGTAAGATCGTAGTATCTGGGGCCAACGTCCTGACTTTC	CASSKIVVSGANVLTF
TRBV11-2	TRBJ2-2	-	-	TGTGCCAGCAGCTCCCACCTAGGCACCGGGGAGCTGTTTTTT	CASSSHLGTGELFF
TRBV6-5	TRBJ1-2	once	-	TGTGCCAGCAGCCCCACAGGGCTCCCTGGCTACACCTTC	CASSPTGLPGYTF
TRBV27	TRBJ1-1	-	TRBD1	TGTGCCAGCAGTTTCGCAGGGGGGAATGAAGCTTTCTTT	CASSFAGGNEAFF
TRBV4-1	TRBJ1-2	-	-	TGCGCCAGCAGCCACCCCGGGGGAACAGGGACTTATGGCTACACCTTC	CASSHPGGTGTYGYTF
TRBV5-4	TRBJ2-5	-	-	TGTGCCAGCAGCTTGGCCGGCACGGAGCGGGAGACCCAGTACTTC	CASSLAGTERETQYF
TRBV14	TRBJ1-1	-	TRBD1	TGTGCCAGCAGCCAACGGACAGGGTGGTACACTGAAGCTTTCTTT	CASSQRTGWYTEAFF
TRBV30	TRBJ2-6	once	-	TGTGCCTGGAGGCTAGGGGGGGCCAACGTCCTGACTTTC	CAWRLGGANVLTF
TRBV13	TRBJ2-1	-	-	TGTGCCAGCAGCTCCTCGTTGGACTCCTACAATGAGCAGTTCTTC	CASSSSLDSYNEQFF
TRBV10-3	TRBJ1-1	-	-	TGTGCCATCGGGGAGATGAACACTGAAGCTTTCTTT	CAIGEMNTEAFF
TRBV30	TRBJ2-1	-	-	TGTGCCCTTGGATCAGAGAACTCCTACAATGAGCAGTTCTTC	CALGSENSYNEQFF
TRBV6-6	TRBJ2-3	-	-	TGTGCCAGCAGTTACGGTGATACGCAGTATTTT	CASSYGDTQYF
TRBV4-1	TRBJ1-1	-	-	TGCGCCAGCAGCCTAGGACAGAGCACTGAAGCTTTCTTT	CASSLGQSTEAFF
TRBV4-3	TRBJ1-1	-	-	TGCGCCAGCAGCCAAGAGGCAGGGACTGAAGCTTTCTTT	CASSQEAGTEAFF
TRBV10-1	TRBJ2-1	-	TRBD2	TGCGCCAGCAGTGAAGAAGCGGGAGTCCTCGCCAATGAGCAGTTCTTC	CASSEEAGVLANEQFF
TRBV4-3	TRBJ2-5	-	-	TGCGCCAGCAGCCAAGATTTCACAAAAGAGACCCAGTACTTC	CASSQDFTKETQYF
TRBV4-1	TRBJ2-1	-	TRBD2	TGCGCCAGCAGCCAGCGGCTAGCGGGCCCCTTCTACAATGAGCAGTTCTTC	CASSQRLAGPFYNEQFF
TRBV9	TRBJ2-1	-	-	TGTGCCAGCAGCGTAGATCTAGCTGGATACAATGAGCAGTTCTTC	CASSVDLAGYNEQFF
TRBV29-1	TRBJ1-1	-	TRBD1	TGCAGCGTGACAGGGGGGAACACTGAAGCTTTCTTT	CSVTGGNTEAFF
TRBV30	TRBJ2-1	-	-	TGTGCCTGCAGGGATTCCTACAATGAGCAGTTCTTC	CACRDSYNEQFF
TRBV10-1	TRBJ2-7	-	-	TGCGCCAGCAGTGAGTGGGGGACCTACGAGCAGTACTTC	CASSEWGTYEQYF
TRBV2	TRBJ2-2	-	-	TGTGCCAGCAGTGGGGAAGCTAACACCGGGGAGCTGTTTTTT	CASSGEANTGELFF
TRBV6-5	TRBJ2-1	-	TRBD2	TGTGCCAGCAGTTACATGGTTGCGGGAGAAGCCAATGAGCAGTTCTTC	CASSYMVAGEANEQFF
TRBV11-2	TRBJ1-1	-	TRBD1	TGTGCCAGCAGGACAGGGGGCATGGCTGAAGCTTTCTTT	CASRTGGMAEAFF
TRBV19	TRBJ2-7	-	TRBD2	TGTGCCAGCGGACTAGTTGGAACCTACGAGCAGTACTTC	CASGLVGTYEQYF
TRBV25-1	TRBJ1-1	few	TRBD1	TGTGCCAGCTACGACAGGGAGAACACTGAAGCTTTCTTT	CASYDRENTEAFF